These 28 T cell receptor beta chains originate from one sample sequenced in a study of T cell responses to AZD1222 COVID-19 vaccine. Profiling relied on immunoSEQ multiplex PCR, and the TCRdb table lists in-frame clones only, not all of them. Of 90,000 to 150,000 clones in the sample, about 85% were seen once. This material consisted of peripheral blood, taken 28 days after the second AZD1222 dose. The receptors were sampled from an adult who received the AZD1222 COVID-19 vaccine.

The table lists this clone with a count of one. The chain links TRBV11-3 to TRBJ2-7; a possible D gene is TRBD2 (7 bases). The CDR3 consists of 14 residues. Per germline, CDR1 SGHNT and CDR2 YENEEA. The germline V and J ends were trimmed by 4 bases and 2 bases, with 12 bases remaining between them. CDR3: CASSSDGGPYEQYF. CDR3 coding DNA: TGTGCCAGCAGCTCTGACGGGGGGCCCTACGAGCAGTACTTC.

The V and J genes are TRBV10-3 and TRBJ1-6, with TRBD1 as a possible D gene (6 bases). With 6 bases removed from V and 10 bases from J, the gap between germline ends came to 19 bases. Per germline, CDR1 ENHRY and CDR2 SYGVKD. The CDR3 totals 15 residues. The CDR3: CAIRSSDTGLSPLHF. In nucleotides, the CDR3 is TGTGCCATCAGATCTTCCGATACAGGGCTCTCACCCCTCCACTTT.

V and J are TRBV5-1 and TRBJ2-3, with 9 bases aligning to TRBD2. The length of the CDR3 is 16 residues. The ends lost 2 bases at V and 2 bases at J; junction bases unmatched: 6. Germline V gene sequence: CDR1 SGHRS, CDR2 YFSETQ. The CDR3 region has the DNA TGCGCCAGCAGCTTACCTAGCGGGATGAACACAGATACGCAGTATTTT. Translated, it gives CASSLPSGMNTDTQYF.

V and J are TRBV2 and TRBJ1-1; D is unclear. The CDR3 is 14 residues long. Per the germline V gene, CDR1 is SNHLY and CDR2 is FYNNEI. V was cut by 7 bases and J by 3 bases, with 15 bases left in between. The CDR3 DNA is TGTGCCAGCAATCTCGGGATGGTAGACACTGAAGCTTTCTTT. Amino acid sequence: CASNLGMVDTEAFF.

The chain recombines TRBV18 with TRBJ1-2; 9 bases are a match to TRBD1. V dropped 3 bases and J dropped 0; count of bases not matched to a gene: 2. Germline V CDR1 and CDR2: KGHSH, LQKENI. There are 15 residues in the CDR3. In DNA form, the CDR3 reads TGTGCCAGCTCACCCCGGGACAGGGCTAACTATGGCTACACCTTC. Translated, it gives CASSPRDRANYGYTF.

This sequence joins TRBV18 and TRBJ2-1, with TRBD2 matching over 9 bases. The CDR3 has 17 amino acids. Germline V gene sequence: CDR1 KGHSH, CDR2 LQKENI. V shed 5 bases, J shed 0 bases, and the junction held 8 bases outside the gene matches. The DNA for the CDR3 is TGTGCCAGCTCATCACAAATTAGCGGGGGCTCCTACAATGAGCAGTTCTTC. Residues: CASSSQISGGSYNEQFF.

V is TRBV3-1 (or the pseudogene TRBV3-2) and J is TRBJ2-2, with a weak D call TRBD2 (7 bases). The V gene's germline CDR1 is LGHDT and CDR2 YNNKEL (reference sequence). This CDR3 comprises 15 residues. V was trimmed by 3 bases and J by 5 bases, leaving 13 bases between them. The CDR3 spells CASSHRGAGTGELFF. CDR3 sequence (DNA): TGTGCCAGCAGCCACCGGGGGGCAGGAACCGGGGAGCTGTTTTTT.

The rearrangement joins TRBV7-9 to TRBJ1-1; TRBD1 might be the D (5 bases). V was pared by 5 bases and J by 0 bases, with 7 bases between. The germline V gene encodes CDR1 SEHNR and CDR2 FQNEAQ (reference sequence). This CDR3 has 13 amino acids. DNA for the CDR3: TGTGCCAGCAGCGTCAGGGTGAACACTGAAGCTTTCTTT. It codes for CASSVRVNTEAFF. The full variable domain, completed using reference TRBV7-9 and TRBJ1-1, is DTGVSQNPRHKITKRGQNVTFRCDPISEHNRLYWYRQTLGQGPEFLTYFQNEAQLEKSRLLSDRFSAERPKGSFSTLEIQRTEQGDSAMYLCASSVRVNTEAFFGQGTRLTVV.

The V and J genes are TRBV29-1 and TRBJ1-4; D is perhaps TRBD1 (5 bases). V was clipped by 5 bases and J by 2 bases, with 12 bases between them. The length of the CDR3 is 14 residues. Germline assignment: CDR1 SQVTM and CDR2 ANQGSEA. The CDR3 DNA sequence: TGCAGCGTTTCAAGGTCAGGGACTAATGAAAAACTGTTTTTT. It codes for CSVSRSGTNEKLFF.

The chain recombines TRBV19 with TRBJ1-1, with D possibly being TRBD1 (5 bases). CDR3 length: 14 residues. CDR1 is LNHDA, CDR2 SQIVND, per germline (reference sequence). Trimming removed 7 bases from V and 0 bases from J, with 12 bases in between. In nucleotides, the CDR3 is TGTGCCAGTACCATGCAGGGCATGAACACTGAAGCTTTCTTT. It is translated as CASTMQGMNTEAFF.

The chain has TRBV5-4 and TRBJ2-2; either TRBD1 or TRBD2 may fit D (6 bases each). The CDR3 spans 16 residues. Germline CDR1 SGHNT, CDR2 YYREEE (reference sequence). V shed 3 bases and J shed 6 bases, with 18 bases lying between them. The DNA of the CDR3 is TGTGCCAGCAGCTCCCCCCGGGGGCAGGGTGCCGGGGAGCTGTTTTTT. This translates into CASSSPRGQGAGELFF.

The gene calls are TRBV11-3 and TRBJ2-2; D is unclear. The CDR3 loop spans 12 amino acids. V lost 1 base to trimming and J lost 8 bases, with 5 bases between them. Germline loops: CDR1 SGHNT, CDR2 YENEEA. The CDR3 nucleotides read TGTGCCAGCAGCTTAGGAGCTGGGGAGCTGTTTTTT. This encodes CASSLGAGELFF.

The genes are TRBV4-2 and TRBJ2-7; no reliable D call. Trimming removed 0 bases from V and 6 bases from J, with 21 bases in between. Germline V gene sequence: CDR1 LGHNA, CDR2 YNFKEQ. The CDR3 totals 17 residues. The CDR3 bases are TGTGCCAGCAGCCAAGACCAATTTGGACGCCAAGTGGGCGAGCAGTACTTC. Translating gives CASSQDQFGRQVGEQYF.

The V call is TRBV19, the J call TRBJ1-1; D possibly corresponds to TRBD1 (5 bases). Germline V gene lookup returns CDR1 LNHDA and CDR2 SQIVND (reference sequence). V lost 7 bases to trimming and J lost 9 bases, with 15 bases between them. This CDR3 has 12 residues. CDR3 sequence reads: CASTLGEGKAFF. The CDR3 DNA is TGTGCCAGTACCCTGGGGGAGGGTAAAGCTTTCTTT.

The chain carries TRBV10-3 and TRBJ1-2, with D unclear. Deletions cut 2 bases from V and 7 bases from J, with 14 bases between. CDR1 is ENHRY, CDR2 SYGVKD, per germline. The CDR3 consists of 14 residues. The CDR3 DNA is TGTGCCATCAGTGAGGCGGATAGTATGGGTGGCTACACCTTC. Residues: CAISEADSMGGYTF.

The chain has TRBV18 and TRBJ2-2, with D uncertain. The CDR3 extends over 13 amino acids. Germline-derived CDR1 and CDR2 are KGHSH and LQKENI. Trimming stripped 3 bases from V and 4 bases from J, with 6 bases between. The CDR3 DNA follows: TGTGCCAGCTCACCGCTAGTCACCGGGGAGCTGTTTTTT. Protein product: CASSPLVTGELFF.

The rearrangement joins TRBV3-1 (or the pseudogene TRBV3-2) to TRBJ2-2, with D possibly TRBD2 on 5 matching bases. Germline V gene lookup returns CDR1 LGHDT and CDR2 YNNKEL (reference sequence). Trimming left V 1 base short and J 5 bases short, with 11 bases between. This CDR3 spans 15 amino acids. CDR3 DNA sequence: TGTGCCAGCAGCCAAGGAGGGTTGCGGACCGGGGAGCTGTTTTTT. It translates to CASSQGGLRTGELFF.

The chain has TRBV27 and TRBJ1-5; 7 positions match TRBD1. There are 15 residues in the CDR3. V trimming: 11 bases; J trimming: 6 bases; junction bases outside the gene matches: 16. Germline loops: CDR1 MNHEY, CDR2 SMNVEV (reference sequence). In DNA form, the CDR3 reads TGTGCCGGGAGATCCGACAGGGTGGTTGTTCAGCCCCAGCATTTT. Its protein is CAGRSDRVVVQPQHF.

This rearrangement joins TRBV7-2 to TRBJ1-5, with 8 nucleotides matching TRBD1. The V gene's germline CDR1 is SGHTA and CDR2 FQGNSA. CDR3 size: 14 residues. The V gene end was trimmed by 2 bases and the J gene end by 6 bases; junction bases not matched to a gene: 3. The CDR3 region has the DNA TGTGCCAGCAGCTTACAGGGGGCCGGTCAGCCCCAGCATTTT. Translating it yields CASSLQGAGQPQHF.

V is TRBV18 and J is TRBJ1-5, with D tentatively TRBD1 (6 bases). Deletions cut 3 bases from V and 4 bases from J, with 7 bases between. This CDR3 spans 13 amino acids. From germline, CDR1 is KGHSH and CDR2 LQKENI. The CDR3 nucleotides are TGTGCCAGCTCACCGACAGGTAATCAGCCCCAGCATTTT. This codes for CASSPTGNQPQHF.

The CDR3 reads CASSLGLGTFTDTQYF. The CDR3 DNA reads TGCGCCAGCAGCTTGGGACTGGGCACCTTCACAGATACGCAGTATTTT. The chain links TRBV5-1 to TRBJ2-3; no definite D call. V dropped 0 bases and J dropped 2 bases, with 13 bases sitting between them. CDR3 length: 16 residues. Germline-derived CDR1 and CDR2 are SGHRS and YFSETQ.

This clone was recorded once. The V and J genes are TRBV28 and TRBJ1-1; a possible D gene is TRBD1 (5 bases). Germline V gives CDR1 MDHEN, CDR2 SYDVKM. CDR3 length: 14 residues. V lost 4 bases to trimming and J lost 12 bases, with 21 bases between them. The CDR3 is CASSSPDTRFATFF. CDR3 coding DNA: TGTGCCAGCAGTTCTCCGGACACTCGATTCGCAACTTTCTTT.

This clone was recorded only once. The rearrangement uses TRBV18 and TRBJ1-1; 7 bases match TRBD1. With V trimmed by 2 bases and J by 10 bases, 7 bases remained unmatched. Germline CDR1 is KGHSH and CDR2 is LQKENI. The CDR3 has 13 amino acids. The CDR3 sequence is CASSPLEHRGAFF. The DNA for the CDR3 is TGTGCCAGCTCACCATTGGAGCACAGGGGAGCTTTCTTT.

This clone was observed once. This sequence joins TRBV6-6 and TRBJ1-5; D is possibly TRBD1 (5 bases). CDR3 length equals 16 residues. Germline lookup yields CDR1 MNHNY and CDR2 SVGAGI (reference sequence). V was pared by 6 bases and J by 3 bases, with 18 bases between. The DNA for the CDR3 is TGTGCCAGCAGCGGAGGGGCAGGGTCGTTCAATCAGCCCCAGCATTTT. As protein: CASSGGAGSFNQPQHF.

This chain uses TRBV5-1 with TRBJ2-3, with D unresolved. Germline values: CDR1 SGHRS, CDR2 YFSETQ. Trimming removed 2 bases at V and 3 bases at J, with 13 bases between. The CDR3 has 15 residues. The chain's CDR3 is CASSFSQPQTDTQYF. CDR3 sequence (DNA): TGCGCCAGCAGCTTCTCCCAACCTCAAACAGATACGCAGTATTTT.

This clone was recorded at least ten times. The chain uses TRBV6-6 and TRBJ2-5, with 7 bases that match TRBD1. Germline assignment: CDR1 MNHNY and CDR2 SVGAGI (reference sequence). There are 16 residues in the CDR3. The junction had 9 bases not matched to a gene; V was cut back by 0 bases and J by 5 bases. In DNA, the CDR3 is TGTGCCAGCAGTTACTCGAGTCCGGACAGGTTCGAGACCCAGTACTTC. It is translated as CASSYSSPDRFETQYF.

This clone appeared once. The J gene is TRBJ1-1, the V gene TRBV6-6, with D perhaps matching TRBD1 (5 bases). The V gene's germline CDR1 is MNHNY and CDR2 SVGAGI (reference sequence). V gave up 4 bases and J gave up 0 bases, with 15 bases separating them. The CDR3 length is 16 residues. The CDR3 loop reads CASSSLTGTMNTEAFF. The CDR3 DNA sequence: TGTGCCAGCAGTTCCTTAACCGGGACTATGAACACTGAAGCTTTCTTT.

The chain couples TRBV6-2 or TRBV6-3 to TRBJ2-1; the match to TRBD1 covers 10 bases. The germline V gene encodes CDR1 MNHEY and CDR2 SVGEGT. V lost 6 bases, J lost 9 bases, and 8 bases stayed unmatched. This CDR3 is built from 14 residues. The CDR3 coding sequence is TGTGCCAGCAGGCCTGGACAGGGGGGACGTGAGCAGTTCTTC. Protein: CASRPGQGGREQFF.